This section outlines one TCR beta chain sequence together with its context. The antigen remains unidentified. These data originate in a study of shared clonotypes between healthy human individuals. Study background: Donors were two women and a few men aged 18 to 49. Study-wide points: The four-donor shared clonotypes exceeded non-shared clonotypes in generation probability, with non-shared ones scoring lower. The small donor group covered limited genetic and exposure diversity.

Trimming took off 7 bases at V and 3 bases at J, with 11 bases between the two ends. Germline V gene sequence: CDR1 SGHAT, CDR2 FQNNGV. CDR3 length equals 13 residues. The DNA input per sorted-subset replicate PCR was 200 to 250 ng, corresponding to some 30,000 T cell genomes. Profiling relied on immunoSEQ multiplex PCR, and the TCRdb table lists in-frame clones only, not all of them. The top ten clones hold roughly 49% of a sample with tens of thousands of clones, 60% to 65% of them seen once. The genes are TRBV11-2 and TRBJ2-3; D is possibly TRBD2 (5 bases). This TCR was sampled from a man aged 25-40 years in good health. Sequencing was performed on memory CD8+ T cells sorted from blood. Sample subset: CD45RO+ cells pooled with CCR7-negative TemRA cells. The CDR3, as DNA: TGTGCCAGCACCACCCTAGCAACAGATACGCAGTATTTT. Translating gives CASTTLATDTQYF.